The entry below gives a single TCR beta chain sequence along with its context. This sample was taken from a study of OX40 agonist ivuxolimab in advanced cancers. Some clones are missing from TCRdb's copy, which holds only in-frame ones; the method was immunoSEQ multiplex PCR. The sample records about 46,000 clones, around 90% being singletons. The TCR originated in an adult with an advanced solid tumor such as melanoma, head and neck, liver or kidney cancer. Sample: CD4+ or CD8+ T cells sorted from blood, taken in a trial of the OX40 agonist ivuxolimab.

The CDR3 coding sequence is TGTGCCAGCAGCTTAGGGGCAGGGTGGTTCTTC. Translated: CASSLGAGWFF. The rearrangement uses TRBV7-3 and TRBJ2-1; weak D call: TRBD1 (5 bases). The germline V gene encodes CDR1 SGHTA and CDR2 FQGTGA. The CDR3 spans 11 residues. The V end was cut by 2 bases, the J end by 15 bases, with 11 bases between. The full variable domain, completed using reference TRBV7-3 and TRBJ2-1, is GAGVSQTPSNKVTEKGKYVELRCDPISGHTALYWYRQSLGQGPEFLIYFQGTGAADDSGLPNDRFFAVRPEGSVSTLKIQRTERGDSAVYLCASSLGAGWFFGPGTRLTVL.